This TCR beta chain stems from a study of T-cell reconstitution after alpha-beta-depleted transplantation in children. The V and J ends lost 1 base and 8 bases respectively, with 12 bases between them. Germline V gene sequence: CDR1 DFQATT, CDR2 SNEGSKA (reference sequence). The CDR3 has 14 amino acids. During its preparation, the TCRbeta library received unique molecular identifiers. TCRdb fed the PCR reads into MiXCR, producing one record per CDR3 protein. The sample holds about 270,000 distinct CDR3 sequences, almost 10% seen once. The sequenced sample was PBMCs from the stem cell graft donor, obtained from the stem cell graft. This receptor was identified in a human donor who donated a stem cell graft to a child with SCID. This rearrangement joins TRBV20-1 to TRBJ1-6; D may be TRBD1 (5 bases). The CDR3: CSARVAGRDSPLHF. CDR3 sequence (DNA): TGCAGTGCTAGAGTGGCAGGGCGGGATTCACCCCTCCACTTT.